This TCR beta chain was recorded in a study of blood T cell repertoires in COVID-19. Followed longitudinally, the Seattle patients had been enrolled during active infection. V lost 8 bases and J 5 bases, leaving 12 bases between the germline ends. CDR3 length equals 12 residues. The germline gives CDR1 LNHDA, CDR2 SQIVND (reference sequence). Repertoires were generated with immunoSEQ multiplex PCR, while TCRdb's copy carries only in-frame clones and drops some. Here the sample spans under 200,000 clones, about 88% being singletons. V usage is TRBV19 and J usage is TRBJ1-2; tentative D call: TRBD1 (6 bases). The sample consisted of peripheral blood. The TCR was taken from a woman aged 60-70 years with COVID-19, enrolled during active disease. CDR3 residues: CASDQGQYGYTF. As DNA, the CDR3 is TGTGCCAGTGACCAGGGGCAATATGGCTACACCTTC.